This T cell receptor (beta chain) appears in the sequencing data of a study of identifying expanded T cells in peripheral blood (dated by TCRdb to between 2018 and 2021). With regard to the full study: Separate aliquots of the same genomic DNA pool were sequenced to produce technical replicates, and four replicates were compared in pairs. What the work shows at the level of the full study, not this receptor alone: Across all healthy-donor time intervals, the beta-binomial model significantly lowered both the number of clones called differentially abundant and the false-positive rate. It was expected by the authors that biological variance in healthy repertoires might increase further over much longer intervals, such as months to years. For all healthy donors, the variance in clone template counts between approximately two-week samples rose significantly as total template count increased. Around 1.3 differentially abundant clones were flagged by the binomial model between technical replicates, whereas about 16 and 20 were flagged over approximately two weeks and four weeks, respectively.

TCRbeta CDR3 regions were profiled with the immunoSEQ Assay using bias-controlled multiplex PCR amplification of genomic DNA. From the authors' description of their analysis: The absolute abundance of each unique TCRbeta CDR3 region was quantified after sequences were collapsed and filtered. Differential abundance was tested with two models: a binomial (Fisher-equivalent) model and a beta-binomial model that adds time-dependent variance fitted from healthy donors. Clones with fewer than 5 combined templates were excluded, and clones with Benjamini-Hochberg FDR below 0.01 were called differentially abundant. In the beta-binomial model, variance was expressed as a function of the total template count across the two samples, in the form v = (b*log(k)+a)^2. TCRdb re-hosts the immuneACCESS table, in-frame sequences only. Its copies lack some clones; in the studies checked, an unresolved V gene accounts for under half of them, and the cause for the rest is not known. Clonal size and the V and J genes are those of that table, whereas D and trimming came from the DNA. In this sample the table shows 85,000 to 100,000 clones, around 89% of which occur a single time. The ten largest clones represent about 4% of the sample.

Comment on this clone: The clone's antigen remains unknown. Per-nucleotide qualities are absent, and no much larger clonotype sits a single base away.

During the collection period, no infections or other immune events were recorded for the healthy donors. Blood repertoires from healthy donors were used as a training cohort for calibrating time-dependent variance in a beta-binomial model of differential abundance of T-cell clones. The training cohort included around ten healthy donors, of whom 3 were female and 7 were male. On average the donors were around 41 years old, and their ages spanned roughly 29 to 64 years. Obtained from a commercial supplier, whole blood was collected from each healthy donor at three time points set two to three weeks apart. Genomic DNA was extracted from unsorted whole blood for immunosequencing. Sequenced material: blood. The sequence was collected from a person between 18 and 75 years old in good health.

The CDR3 is CASSLYEGGYTF. The DNA sequence is as follows: TGTGCCAGCAGTTTATACGAGGGTGGCTACACCTTC. This sequence uses TRBV28 and TRBJ1-2; no D gene call is confident. According to the germline V gene, CDR1 reads MDHEN and CDR2 reads SYDVKM. Relative to germline, V is 1 base shorter and J is 7 bases shorter, with 7 bases between their ends. Taken from cysteine to phenylalanine, the CDR3 has 12 residues. Only the CDR3 region is kept as DNA, spanning 36 bases read in frame from base 1.